This T cell receptor (beta chain) was identified in a study of blood T cell repertoires in COVID-19. On the study more broadly: Samples of COVID-19 (acute and convalescent) were obtained from the United States, Italy and Spain. The analysed material was cDNA or gDNA that came from T cells, B-cell-depleted T cells, or PBMCs.

Either two negative PCRs, clearance, or symptom resolution qualified Cohort 3 donors as recovered. Clones were sequenced by immunoSEQ multiplex PCR, and TCRdb holds only the in-frame ones, with some missing. Here the sample spans 150,000 or so clones, 75% to 80% being singletons. This CDR3 has 15 amino acids. Trimming stripped 6 bases from V and 0 bases from J, with 12 bases between. The germline V gene encodes CDR1 SGHTA and CDR2 FQGNSA. This clone was seen more than once but under ten times. The sample taken for sequencing was PBMCs or T cells enriched from blood (not recorded which). The TCR sequence derives from a woman aged 50 to 60 who had recovered from COVID-19. The gene calls are TRBV7-2 and TRBJ1-3, with a tentative D call TRBD1 (5 bases). The CDR3 spells CASRPRQLSGNTIYF. In DNA, the CDR3 is TGTGCCAGCAGACCCAGACAGCTCTCTGGAAACACCATATATTTT.